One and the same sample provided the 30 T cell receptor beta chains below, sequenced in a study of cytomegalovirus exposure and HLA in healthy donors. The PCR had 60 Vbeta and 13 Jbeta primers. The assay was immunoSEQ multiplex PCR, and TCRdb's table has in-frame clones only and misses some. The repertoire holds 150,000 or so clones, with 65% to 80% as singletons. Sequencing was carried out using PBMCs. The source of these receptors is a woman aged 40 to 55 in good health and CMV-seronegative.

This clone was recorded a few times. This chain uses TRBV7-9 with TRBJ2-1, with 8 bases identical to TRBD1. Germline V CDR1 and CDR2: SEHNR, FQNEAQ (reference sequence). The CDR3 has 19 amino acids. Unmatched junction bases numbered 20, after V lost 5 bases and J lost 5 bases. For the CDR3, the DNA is TGTGCCAGCAGCCCCCGCGCCCAGGGGGCGCGAAGGGCGGACAATGAGCAGTTCTTC. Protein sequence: CASSPRAQGARRADNEQFF. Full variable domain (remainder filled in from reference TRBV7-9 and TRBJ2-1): DTGVSQNPRHKITKRGQNVTFRCDPISEHNRLYWYRQTLGQGPEFLTYFQNEAQLEKSRLLSDRFSAERPKGSFSTLEIQRTEQGDSAMYLCASSPRAQGARRADNEQFFGPGTRLTVL.

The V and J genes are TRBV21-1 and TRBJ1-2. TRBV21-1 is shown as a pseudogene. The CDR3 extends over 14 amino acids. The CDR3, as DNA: TGTGCCAGCAGCTCCCCCGGGATGATCTATGGCTACACCTTC. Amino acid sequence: CASSSPGMIYGYTF.

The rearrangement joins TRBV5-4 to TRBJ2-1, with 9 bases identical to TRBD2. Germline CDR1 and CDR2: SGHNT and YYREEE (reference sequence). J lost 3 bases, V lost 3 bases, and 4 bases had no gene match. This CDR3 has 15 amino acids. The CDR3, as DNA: TGTGCCAGCAGCTCTAAGACTAGCGGCTACAATGAGCAGTTCTTC. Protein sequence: CASSSKTSGYNEQFF.

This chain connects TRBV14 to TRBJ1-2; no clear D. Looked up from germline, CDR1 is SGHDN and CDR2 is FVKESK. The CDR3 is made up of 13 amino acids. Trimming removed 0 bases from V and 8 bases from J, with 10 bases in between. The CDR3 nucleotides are TGTGCCAGCAGCCAAGACTACGGGATAGGCTACACCTTC. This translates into CASSQDYGIGYTF. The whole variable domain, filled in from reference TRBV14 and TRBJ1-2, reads EAGVTQFPSHSVIEKGQTVTLRCDPISGHDNLYWYRRVMGKEIKFLLHFVKESKQDESGMPNNRFLAERTGGTYSTLKVQPAELEDSGVYFCASSQDYGIGYTFGSGTRLTVV.

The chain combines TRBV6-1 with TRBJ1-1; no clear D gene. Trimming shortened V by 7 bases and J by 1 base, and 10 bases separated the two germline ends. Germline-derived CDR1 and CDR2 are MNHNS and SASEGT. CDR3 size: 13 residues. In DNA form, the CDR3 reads TGTGCCAGCACCCTCGGGTGGAACACTGAAGCTTTCTTT. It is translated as CASTLGWNTEAFF.

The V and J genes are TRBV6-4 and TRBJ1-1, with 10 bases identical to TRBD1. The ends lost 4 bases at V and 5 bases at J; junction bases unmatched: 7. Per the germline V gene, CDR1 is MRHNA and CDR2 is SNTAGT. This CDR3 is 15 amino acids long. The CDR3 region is CASSAMGQGQTEAFF. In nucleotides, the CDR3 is TGTGCCAGCAGTGCCATGGGACAGGGGCAGACTGAAGCTTTCTTT.

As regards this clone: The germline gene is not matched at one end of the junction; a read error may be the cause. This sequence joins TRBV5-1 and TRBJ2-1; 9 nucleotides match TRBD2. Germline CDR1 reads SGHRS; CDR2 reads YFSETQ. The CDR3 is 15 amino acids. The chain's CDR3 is CASTLRGGFPNEQFF. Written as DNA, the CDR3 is TGCGCCAGCACCTTGCGGGGGGGATTCCCCAATGAGCAGTTCTTC.

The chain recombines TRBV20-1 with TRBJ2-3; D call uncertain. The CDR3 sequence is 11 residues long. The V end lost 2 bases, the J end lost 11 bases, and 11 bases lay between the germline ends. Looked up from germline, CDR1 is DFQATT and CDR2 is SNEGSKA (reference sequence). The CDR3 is CSARSPGMQYF. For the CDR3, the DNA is TGCAGTGCTAGATCCCCGGGTATGCAGTATTTT.

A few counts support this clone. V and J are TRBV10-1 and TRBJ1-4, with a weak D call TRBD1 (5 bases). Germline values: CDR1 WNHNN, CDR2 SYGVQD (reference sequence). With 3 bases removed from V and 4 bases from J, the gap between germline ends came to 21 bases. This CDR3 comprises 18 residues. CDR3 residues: CASSEGLTSWGLNEKLFF. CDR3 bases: TGCGCCAGCAGTGAAGGGCTGACTTCTTGGGGCCTTAATGAAAAACTGTTTTTT.

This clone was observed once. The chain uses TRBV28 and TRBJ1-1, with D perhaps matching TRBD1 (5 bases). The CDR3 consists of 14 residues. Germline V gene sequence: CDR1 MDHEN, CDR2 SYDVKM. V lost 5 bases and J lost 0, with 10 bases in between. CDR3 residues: CASSPGHLNTEAFF. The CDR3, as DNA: TGTGCCAGCAGTCCTGGACATCTGAACACTGAAGCTTTCTTT.

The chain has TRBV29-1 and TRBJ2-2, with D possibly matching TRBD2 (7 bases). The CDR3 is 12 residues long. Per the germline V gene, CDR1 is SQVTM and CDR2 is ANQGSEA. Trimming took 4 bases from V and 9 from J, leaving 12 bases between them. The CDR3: CSVGAGARELFF. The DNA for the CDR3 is TGCAGCGTTGGGGCGGGGGCTCGGGAGCTGTTTTTT.

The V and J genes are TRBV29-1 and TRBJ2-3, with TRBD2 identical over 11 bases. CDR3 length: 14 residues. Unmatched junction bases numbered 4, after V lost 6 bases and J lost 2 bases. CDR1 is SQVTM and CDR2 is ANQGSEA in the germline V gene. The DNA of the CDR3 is TGCAGCGTGAAGACTAGCGGGGTCACAGATACGCAGTATTTT. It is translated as CSVKTSGVTDTQYF.

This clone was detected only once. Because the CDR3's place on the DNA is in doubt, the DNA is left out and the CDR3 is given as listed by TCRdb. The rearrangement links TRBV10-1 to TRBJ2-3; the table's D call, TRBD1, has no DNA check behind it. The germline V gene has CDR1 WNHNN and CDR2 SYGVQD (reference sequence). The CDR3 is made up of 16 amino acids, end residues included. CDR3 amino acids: CASSTSTGAQPDTQYF.

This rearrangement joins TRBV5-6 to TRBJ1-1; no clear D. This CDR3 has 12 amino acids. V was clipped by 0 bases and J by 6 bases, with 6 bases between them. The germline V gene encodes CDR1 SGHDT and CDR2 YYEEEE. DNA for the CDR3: TGTGCCAGCAGCTTGGATCAGGCTGAAGCTTTCTTT. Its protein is CASSLDQAEAFF.

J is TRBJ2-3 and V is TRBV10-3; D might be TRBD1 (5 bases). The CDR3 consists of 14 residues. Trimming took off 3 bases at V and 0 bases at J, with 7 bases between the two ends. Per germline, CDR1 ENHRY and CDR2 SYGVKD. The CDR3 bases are TGTGCCATCAGTGACTACAGGAGCACAGATACGCAGTATTTT. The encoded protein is CAISDYRSTDTQYF.

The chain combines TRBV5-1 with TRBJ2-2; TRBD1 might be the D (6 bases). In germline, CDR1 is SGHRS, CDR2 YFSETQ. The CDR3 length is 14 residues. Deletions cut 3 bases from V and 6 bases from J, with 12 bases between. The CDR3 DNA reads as TGCGCCAGCAGCTCGACAACAGGGTCCGGGGAGCTGTTTTTT. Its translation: CASSSTTGSGELFF.

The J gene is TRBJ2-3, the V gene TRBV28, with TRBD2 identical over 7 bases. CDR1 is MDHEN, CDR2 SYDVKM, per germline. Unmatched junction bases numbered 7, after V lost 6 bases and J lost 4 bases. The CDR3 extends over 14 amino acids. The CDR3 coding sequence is TGTGCCAGCAGACTAGCGTCGTTTCCAGATACGCAGTATTTT. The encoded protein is CASRLASFPDTQYF.

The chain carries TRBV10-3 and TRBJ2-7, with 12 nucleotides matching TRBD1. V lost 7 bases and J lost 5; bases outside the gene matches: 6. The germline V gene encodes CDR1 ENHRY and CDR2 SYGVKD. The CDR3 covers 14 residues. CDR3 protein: CAITGTGGNHEQYF. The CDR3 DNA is TGTGCCATCACCGGGACAGGGGGCAACCACGAGCAGTACTTC.

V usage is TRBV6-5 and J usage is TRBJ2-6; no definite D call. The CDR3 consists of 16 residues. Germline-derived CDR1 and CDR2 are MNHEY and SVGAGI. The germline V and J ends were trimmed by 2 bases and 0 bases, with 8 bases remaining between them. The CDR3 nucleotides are TGTGCCAGCAGTTACCGGTCGGTCTCTGGGGCCAACGTCCTGACTTTC. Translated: CASSYRSVSGANVLTF.

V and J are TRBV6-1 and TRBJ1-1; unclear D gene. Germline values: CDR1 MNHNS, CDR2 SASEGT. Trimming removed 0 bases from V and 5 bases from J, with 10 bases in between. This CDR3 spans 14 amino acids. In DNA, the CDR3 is TGTGCCAGCAGTGAAGCGCCCGGGTTAACTGAAGCTTTCTTT. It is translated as CASSEAPGLTEAFF.

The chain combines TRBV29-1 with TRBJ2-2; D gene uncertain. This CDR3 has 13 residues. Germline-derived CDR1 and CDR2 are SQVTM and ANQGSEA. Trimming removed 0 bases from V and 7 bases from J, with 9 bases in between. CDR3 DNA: TGCAGCGTTGAAGATCGAGCCGACGGGGAGCTGTTTTTT. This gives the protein CSVEDRADGELFF.

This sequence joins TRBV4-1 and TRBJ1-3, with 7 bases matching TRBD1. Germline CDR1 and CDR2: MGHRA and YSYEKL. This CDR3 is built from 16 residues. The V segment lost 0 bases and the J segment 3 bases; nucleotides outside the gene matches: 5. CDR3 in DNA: TGCGCCAGCAGCCAAGATAGACAGGGCGTTGGAAACACCATATATTTT. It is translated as CASSQDRQGVGNTIYF.

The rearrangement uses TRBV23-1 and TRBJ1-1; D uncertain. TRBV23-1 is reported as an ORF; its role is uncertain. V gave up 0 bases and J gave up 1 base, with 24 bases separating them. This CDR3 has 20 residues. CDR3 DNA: TGCGCCAGCAGTCAATCGGAGGATCCCACATCCCGGCATCCGAACACTGAAGCTTTCTTT. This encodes CASSQSEDPTSRHPNTEAFF.

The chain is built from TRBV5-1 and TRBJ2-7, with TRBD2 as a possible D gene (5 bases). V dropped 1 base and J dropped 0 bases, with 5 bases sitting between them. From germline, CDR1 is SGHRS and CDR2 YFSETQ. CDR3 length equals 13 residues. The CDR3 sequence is CASSLTSSYEQYF. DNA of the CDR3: TGCGCCAGCAGCTTGACTAGCTCCTACGAGCAGTACTTC.

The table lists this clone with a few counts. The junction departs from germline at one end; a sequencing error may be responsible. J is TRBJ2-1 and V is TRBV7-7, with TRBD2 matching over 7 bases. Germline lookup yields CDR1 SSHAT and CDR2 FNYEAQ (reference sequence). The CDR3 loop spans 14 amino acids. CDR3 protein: CASSPGGAGNEQFF. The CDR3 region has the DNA TGTGCTAGCAGCCCCGGAGGAGCGGGAAATGAGCAGTTCTTC.

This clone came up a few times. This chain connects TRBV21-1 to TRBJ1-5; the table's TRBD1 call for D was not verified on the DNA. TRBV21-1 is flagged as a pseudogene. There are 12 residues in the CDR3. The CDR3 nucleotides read TGTGCCACCCCAGGGGATACTCAGCCCCAGCATTTT. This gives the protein CATPGDTQPQHF.

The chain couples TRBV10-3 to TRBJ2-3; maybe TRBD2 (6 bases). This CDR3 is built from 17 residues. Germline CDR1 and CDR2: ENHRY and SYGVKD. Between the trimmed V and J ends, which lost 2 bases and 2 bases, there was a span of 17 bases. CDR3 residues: CAISEGSGTPFTDTQYF. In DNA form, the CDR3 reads TGTGCCATCAGTGAGGGCTCCGGGACTCCGTTCACAGATACGCAGTATTTT.

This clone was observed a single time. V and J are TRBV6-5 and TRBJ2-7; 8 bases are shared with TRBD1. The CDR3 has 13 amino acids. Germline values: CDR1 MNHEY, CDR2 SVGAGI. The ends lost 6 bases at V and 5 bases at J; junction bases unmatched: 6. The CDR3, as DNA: TGTGCCAGCAGATCGACAGGGGCCAACGAGCAGTACTTC. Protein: CASRSTGANEQYF.

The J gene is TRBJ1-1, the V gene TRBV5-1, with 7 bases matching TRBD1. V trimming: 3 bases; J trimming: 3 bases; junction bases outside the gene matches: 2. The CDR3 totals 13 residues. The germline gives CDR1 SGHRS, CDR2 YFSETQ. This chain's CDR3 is CASSYRGDTEAFF. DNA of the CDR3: TGCGCCAGCAGCTACAGGGGTGACACTGAAGCTTTCTTT. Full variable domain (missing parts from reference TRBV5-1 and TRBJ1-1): KAGVTQTPRYLIKTRGQQVTLSCSPISGHRSVSWYQQTPGQGLQFLFEYFSETQRNKGNFPGRFSGRQFSNSRSEMNVSTLELGDSALYLCASSYRGDTEAFFGQGTRLTVV.

CDR3 in amino acids: CASSLGAGASTDTQYF. For the CDR3, the DNA is TGTGCCAGCAGCTTAGGAGCGGGGGCTAGCACAGATACGCAGTATTTT. This chain connects TRBV5-8 to TRBJ2-3; 8 bases fit TRBD2. Trimming cost V 2 bases and J 0 bases; bases outside gene matches: 5. This CDR3 is built from 16 residues. In germline, CDR1 is SGHTS, CDR2 YDEGEE.